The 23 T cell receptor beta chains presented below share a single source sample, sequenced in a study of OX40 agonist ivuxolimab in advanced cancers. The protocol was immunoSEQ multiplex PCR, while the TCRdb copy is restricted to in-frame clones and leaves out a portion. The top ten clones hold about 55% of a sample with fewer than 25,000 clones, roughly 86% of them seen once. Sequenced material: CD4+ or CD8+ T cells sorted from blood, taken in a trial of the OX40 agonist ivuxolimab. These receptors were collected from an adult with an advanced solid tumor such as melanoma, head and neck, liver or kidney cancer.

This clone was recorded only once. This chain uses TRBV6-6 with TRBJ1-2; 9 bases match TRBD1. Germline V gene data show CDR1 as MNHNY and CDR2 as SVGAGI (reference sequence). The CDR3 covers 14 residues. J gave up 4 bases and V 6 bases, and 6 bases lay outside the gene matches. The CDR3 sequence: CASSSGTGSYGYTF. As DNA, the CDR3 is TGTGCCAGCAGCTCCGGGACAGGGAGCTATGGCTACACCTTC.

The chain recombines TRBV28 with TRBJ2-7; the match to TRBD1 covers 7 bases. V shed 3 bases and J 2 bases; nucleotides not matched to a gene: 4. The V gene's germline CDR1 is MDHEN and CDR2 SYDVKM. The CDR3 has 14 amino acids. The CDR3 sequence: CASSFRDSPYEQYF. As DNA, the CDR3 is TGTGCCAGCAGTTTCCGGGACAGTCCCTACGAGCAGTACTTC.

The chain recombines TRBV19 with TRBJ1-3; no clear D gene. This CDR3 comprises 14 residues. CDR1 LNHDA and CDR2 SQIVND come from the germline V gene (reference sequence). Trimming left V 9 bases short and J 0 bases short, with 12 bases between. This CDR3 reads CASSLPLSGNTIYF. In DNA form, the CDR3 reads TGTGCCAGCTCGCTACCCCTCTCTGGAAACACCATATATTTT. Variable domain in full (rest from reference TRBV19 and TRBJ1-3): DGGITQSPKYLFRKEGQNVTLSCEQNLNHDAMYWYRQDPGQGLRLIYYSQIVNDFQKGDIAEGYSVSREKKESFPLTVTSAQKNPTAFYLCASSLPLSGNTIYFGEGSWLTVV.

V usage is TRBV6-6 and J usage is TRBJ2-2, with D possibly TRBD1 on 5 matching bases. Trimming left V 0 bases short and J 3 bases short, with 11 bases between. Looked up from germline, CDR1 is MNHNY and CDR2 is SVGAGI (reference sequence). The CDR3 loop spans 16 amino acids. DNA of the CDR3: TGTGCCAGCAGTTACTCGTTGGCAGGGTACACCGGGGAGCTGTTTTTT. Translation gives CASSYSLAGYTGELFF.

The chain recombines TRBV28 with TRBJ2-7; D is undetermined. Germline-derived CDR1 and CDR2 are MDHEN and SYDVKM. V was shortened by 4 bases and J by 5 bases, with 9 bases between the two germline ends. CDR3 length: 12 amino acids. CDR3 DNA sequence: TGTGCCAGCAGTTCCACAATGAACGAGCAGTACTTC. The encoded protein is CASSSTMNEQYF.

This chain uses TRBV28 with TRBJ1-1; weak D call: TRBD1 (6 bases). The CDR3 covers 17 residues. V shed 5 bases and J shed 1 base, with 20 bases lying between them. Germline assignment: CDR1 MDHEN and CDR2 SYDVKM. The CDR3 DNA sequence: TGTGCCAGCAGTGAAGCTATAGGGGACACCCGGAACACTGAAGCTTTCTTT. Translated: CASSEAIGDTRNTEAFF.

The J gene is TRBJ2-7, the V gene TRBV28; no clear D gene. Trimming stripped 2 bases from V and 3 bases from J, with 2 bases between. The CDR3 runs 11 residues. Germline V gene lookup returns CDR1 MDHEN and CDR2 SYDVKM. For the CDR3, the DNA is TGTGCCAGCAGTTTAGGCTACGAGCAGTACTTC. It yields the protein CASSLGYEQYF.

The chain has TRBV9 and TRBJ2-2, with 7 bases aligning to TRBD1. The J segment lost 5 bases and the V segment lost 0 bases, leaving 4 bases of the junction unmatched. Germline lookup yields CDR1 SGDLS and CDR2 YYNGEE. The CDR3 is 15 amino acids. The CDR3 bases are TGTGCCAGCAGCGTAGAGGGGGCCGGTACCGGGGAGCTGTTTTTT. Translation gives CASSVEGAGTGELFF.

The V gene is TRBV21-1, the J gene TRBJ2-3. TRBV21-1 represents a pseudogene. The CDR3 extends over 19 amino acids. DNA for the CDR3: TGTGCCAGCAGCAAAGGAAGGGGACGTAGCGTGTGGCCCACAGATACGCAGTATTTT. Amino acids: CASSKGRGRSVWPTDTQYF.

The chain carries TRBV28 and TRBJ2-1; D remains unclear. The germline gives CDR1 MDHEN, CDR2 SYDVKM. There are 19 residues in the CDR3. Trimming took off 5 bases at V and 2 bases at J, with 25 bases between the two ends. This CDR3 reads CASSPSESREGTPYNEQFF. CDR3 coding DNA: TGTGCCAGCAGTCCCTCCGAGAGCAGAGAAGGAACACCCTACAATGAGCAGTTCTTC.

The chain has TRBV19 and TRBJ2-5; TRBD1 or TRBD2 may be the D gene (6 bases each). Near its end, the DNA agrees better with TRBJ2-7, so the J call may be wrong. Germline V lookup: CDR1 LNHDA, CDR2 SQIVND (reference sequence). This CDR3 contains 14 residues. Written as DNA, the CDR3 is TGTGCCAGTAGCCAGACAGGCGGGATCTACGAGCAGTACTTC. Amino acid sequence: CASSQTGGIYEQYF.

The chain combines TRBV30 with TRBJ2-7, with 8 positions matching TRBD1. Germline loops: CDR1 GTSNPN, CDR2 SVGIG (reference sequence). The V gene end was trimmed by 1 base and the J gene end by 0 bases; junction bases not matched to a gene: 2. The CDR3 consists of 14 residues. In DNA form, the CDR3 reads TGTGCCTGGAGTGACAGGGGGTACTCCTACGAGCAGTACTTC. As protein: CAWSDRGYSYEQYF. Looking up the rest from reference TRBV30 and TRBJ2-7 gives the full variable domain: SQTIHQWPATLVQPVGSPLSLECTVEGTSNPNLYWYRQAAGRGLQLLFYSVGIGQISSEVPQNLSASRPQDRQFILSSKKLLLSDSGFYLCAWSDRGYSYEQYFGPGTRLTVT.

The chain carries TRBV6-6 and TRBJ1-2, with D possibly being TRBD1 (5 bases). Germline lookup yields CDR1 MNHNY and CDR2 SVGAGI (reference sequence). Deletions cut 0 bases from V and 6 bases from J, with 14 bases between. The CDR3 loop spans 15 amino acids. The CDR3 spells CASSYSRVGVDGYTF. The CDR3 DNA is TGTGCCAGCAGTTACTCGCGCGTAGGGGTGGATGGCTACACCTTC.

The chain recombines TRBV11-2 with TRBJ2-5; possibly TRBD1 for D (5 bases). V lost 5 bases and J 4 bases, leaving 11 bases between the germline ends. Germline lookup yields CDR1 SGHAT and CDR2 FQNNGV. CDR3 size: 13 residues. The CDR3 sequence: CASSLSRVETQYF. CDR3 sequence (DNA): TGTGCCAGCAGCCTAAGCAGGGTAGAGACCCAGTACTTC.

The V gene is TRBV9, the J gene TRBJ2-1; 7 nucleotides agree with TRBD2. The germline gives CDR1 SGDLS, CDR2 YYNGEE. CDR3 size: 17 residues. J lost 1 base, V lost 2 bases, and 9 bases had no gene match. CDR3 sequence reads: CASSVGGAGRSYNEQFF. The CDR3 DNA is TGTGCCAGCAGCGTCGGGGGAGCGGGGAGATCCTACAATGAGCAGTTCTTC. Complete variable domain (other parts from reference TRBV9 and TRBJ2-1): DSGVTQTPKHLITATGQRVTLRCSPRSGDLSVYWYQQSLDQGLQFLIQYYNGEERAKGNILERFSAQQFPDLHSELNLSSLELGDSALYFCASSVGGAGRSYNEQFFGPGTRLTVL.

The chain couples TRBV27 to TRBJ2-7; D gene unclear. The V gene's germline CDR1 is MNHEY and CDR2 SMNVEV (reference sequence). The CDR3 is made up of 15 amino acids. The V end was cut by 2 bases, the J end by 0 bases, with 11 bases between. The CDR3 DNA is TGTGCCAGCAGTTTAAGTACCGGACCCTCCTACGAGCAGTACTTC. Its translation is CASSLSTGPSYEQYF.

Written as DNA, the CDR3 is TGTGCCAGCAGACCGGACAGCTACGAGCAGTACTTC. Translated, it gives CASRPDSYEQYF. This chain links TRBV7-8 with TRBJ2-7; TRBD1 might be the D (6 bases). The CDR3 covers 12 residues. CDR1 is SGHVS and CDR2 is FQNEAQ in the germline V gene. V dropped 6 bases and J dropped 3 bases, with 9 bases sitting between them.

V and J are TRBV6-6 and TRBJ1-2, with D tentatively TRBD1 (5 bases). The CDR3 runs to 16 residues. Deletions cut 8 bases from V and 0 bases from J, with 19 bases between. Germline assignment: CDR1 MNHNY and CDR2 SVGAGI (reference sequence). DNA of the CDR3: TGTGCCAGCTTATCCCGGACACCTACTTCTAACTATGGCTACACCTTC. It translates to CASLSRTPTSNYGYTF.

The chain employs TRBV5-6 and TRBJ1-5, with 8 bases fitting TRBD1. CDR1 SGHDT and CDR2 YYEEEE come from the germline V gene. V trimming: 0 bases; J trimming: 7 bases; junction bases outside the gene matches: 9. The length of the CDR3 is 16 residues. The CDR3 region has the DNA TGTGCCAGCAGCTTGGGCGGACAGGGAGTGAGGCAGCCCCAGCATTTT. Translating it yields CASSLGGQGVRQPQHF.

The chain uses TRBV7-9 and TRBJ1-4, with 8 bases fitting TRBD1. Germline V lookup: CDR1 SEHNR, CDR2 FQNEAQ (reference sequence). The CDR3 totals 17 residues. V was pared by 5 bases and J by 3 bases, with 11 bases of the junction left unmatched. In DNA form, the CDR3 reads TGTGCCAGCAGCCAAAAACTACCGGGACAGGCTAATGAAAAACTGTTTTTT. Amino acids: CASSQKLPGQANEKLFF.

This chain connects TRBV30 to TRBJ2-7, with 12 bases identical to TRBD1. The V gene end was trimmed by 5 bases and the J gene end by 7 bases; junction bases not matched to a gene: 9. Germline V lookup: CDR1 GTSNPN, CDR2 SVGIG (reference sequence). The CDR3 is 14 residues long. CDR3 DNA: TGTGCCTGGGATCCGGGACAGGGGGCAGTGGAGCAGTACTTC. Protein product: CAWDPGQGAVEQYF.

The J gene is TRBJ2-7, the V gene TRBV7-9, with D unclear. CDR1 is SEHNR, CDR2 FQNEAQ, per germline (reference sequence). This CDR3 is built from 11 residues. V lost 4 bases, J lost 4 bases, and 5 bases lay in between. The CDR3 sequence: CASSSYYEQYF. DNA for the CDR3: TGTGCCAGCAGCTCCTATTACGAGCAGTACTTC.

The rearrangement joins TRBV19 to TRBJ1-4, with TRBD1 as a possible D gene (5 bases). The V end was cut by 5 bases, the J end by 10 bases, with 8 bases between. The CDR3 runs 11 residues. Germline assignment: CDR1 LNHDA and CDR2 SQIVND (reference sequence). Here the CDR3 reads CASSPGGKLFF. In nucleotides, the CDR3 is TGTGCCAGTAGTCCGGGGGGAAAACTGTTTTTT.